Listed here is a single T cell receptor beta chain. Other DNA variants within this sample encode the same CDR3. Generated by immunoSEQ multiplex PCR, the TCRdb table keeps only in-frame clones and is missing some. The repertoire holds 2 million to 2.5 million clones, with approximately 93% as singletons. CDR3 length: 15 residues. CDR1 and CDR2 (germline): SGHTA, FQGNSA. Trimming at V came to 1 base and at J to 4 bases, leaving 3 bases not matched to a gene. This entry is derived from a study of shared clonotypes between healthy human individuals. J is TRBJ2-5 and V is TRBV7-2; 10 bases fit TRBD2. The receptor was isolated from a man younger than 35 in good health. Some clones in this sample may be carry-over from other donors' samples. What was sequenced was naive CD4+ T cells from PBMCs. Subset indicated: CD45RA+ positively selected. This CDR3 is CASSLGLAGGETQYF. The CDR3 DNA reads as TGTGCCAGCAGCTTAGGACTAGCGGGCGGAGAGACCCAGTACTTC.